These T cell receptor beta chains were read from a single sample in a study of PD-L1 blockade in urothelial cancer. Using immunoSEQ multiplex PCR, the repertoire was profiled, and TCRdb retains in-frame clones only, with some absent. The sample consists of approximately 58,000 clones, roughly 87% of them appearing once. Specimen: PBMCs, collected around atezolizumab (anti-PD-L1) treatment. The receptors shown here come from a man between 65 and 85 years old with urothelial cancer. Both conserved end residues are part of each CDR3. The order of the fields is D gene, J gene, V gene, clone size, CDR3 DNA, CDR3 protein. A D gene is named only where the DNA matches it firmly. Some rows mark clone size as missing; the rest say once, few, many or name a class of expanded clone.

.	TRBJ2-3	TRBV5-4	.	TGTGCCAGCAGCCCCCCCGGGCTAGCACAGCACACAGATACGCAGTATTTT	CASSPPGLAQHTDTQYF
TRBD2	TRBJ2-1	TRBV18	once	TGTGCCAGCTCACCAGGGACTAGCGGATCAGGCAATGAGCAGTTCTTC	CASSPGTSGSGNEQFF
TRBD1	TRBJ1-3	TRBV29-1	.	TGCAGCGTGGGCGACAGGGGCGTCGGAAACACCATATATTTT	CSVGDRGVGNTIYF
TRBD1	TRBJ1-5	TRBV19	.	TGTGCCAGTGTAACAGGGGACCAGCCCCAGCATTTT	CASVTGDQPQHF
TRBD1	TRBJ1-2	TRBV4-1	.	TGCGCCAGCAGCCAAGACCGGGACAGGGGGGCCCAGGGCTACACCTTC	CASSQDRDRGAQGYTF
TRBD2	TRBJ2-1	TRBV12-5	.	TGTGCTAGTGGTTTGACTAGCGGGAGTCTATACAATGAGCAGTTCTTC	CASGLTSGSLYNEQFF
.	TRBJ1-2	TRBV19	.	TGTGCCAGTAGTAACCCAGGGAACTATGGCTACACCTTC	CASSNPGNYGYTF
TRBD1	TRBJ1-1	TRBV11-3	.	TGTGCCAGCAGTCTGACAGGGGTGGGCACTGAAGCTTTCTTT	CASSLTGVGTEAFF
.	TRBJ1-1	TRBV7-3	.	TGTGCCAGCAGCCCTGGGGGGGCGGGAAACACTGAAGCTTTCTTT	CASSPGGAGNTEAFF
TRBD2	TRBJ2-7	TRBV9	.	TGTGCCAGCAGCCGCGGGGGGTCGGGGGCCTACTACGAGCAGTACTTC	CASSRGGSGAYYEQYF
.	TRBJ2-5	TRBV4-2	.	TGTGCCAGCAGCCAAGACCTGGGAGGTATTCAAGAGACCCAGTACTTC	CASSQDLGGIQETQYF
TRBD2	TRBJ2-3	TRBV11-2	.	TGTGCCAGCAGCTCCCTAGCGGGAGGGCCGACAGATACGCAGTATTTT	CASSSLAGGPTDTQYF
.	TRBJ2-1	TRBV5-1	.	TGCGCCAGCAGCTCCCCTCCCTACAATGAGCAGTTCTTC	CASSSPPYNEQFF
TRBD1	TRBJ2-4	TRBV10-2	.	TGCGCCAGCAGTGAGACAGGGGAAGCCAAAAACATTCAGTACTTC	CASSETGEAKNIQYF
TRBD1	TRBJ1-1	TRBV14	few	TGTGCCAGCAGCCAGGGACAGGGCGGAACTGAAGCTTTCTTT	CASSQGQGGTEAFF
TRBD1	TRBJ2-1	TRBV13	.	TGTGCCAGCAGCCATCAGGGGGTAACCTACAATGAGCAGTTCTTC	CASSHQGVTYNEQFF
TRBD2	TRBJ2-1	TRBV7-9	.	TGTGCCAGCAGCTTTCTGGCTAGCGGGAGTACTGAGCAGTTCTTC	CASSFLASGSTEQFF